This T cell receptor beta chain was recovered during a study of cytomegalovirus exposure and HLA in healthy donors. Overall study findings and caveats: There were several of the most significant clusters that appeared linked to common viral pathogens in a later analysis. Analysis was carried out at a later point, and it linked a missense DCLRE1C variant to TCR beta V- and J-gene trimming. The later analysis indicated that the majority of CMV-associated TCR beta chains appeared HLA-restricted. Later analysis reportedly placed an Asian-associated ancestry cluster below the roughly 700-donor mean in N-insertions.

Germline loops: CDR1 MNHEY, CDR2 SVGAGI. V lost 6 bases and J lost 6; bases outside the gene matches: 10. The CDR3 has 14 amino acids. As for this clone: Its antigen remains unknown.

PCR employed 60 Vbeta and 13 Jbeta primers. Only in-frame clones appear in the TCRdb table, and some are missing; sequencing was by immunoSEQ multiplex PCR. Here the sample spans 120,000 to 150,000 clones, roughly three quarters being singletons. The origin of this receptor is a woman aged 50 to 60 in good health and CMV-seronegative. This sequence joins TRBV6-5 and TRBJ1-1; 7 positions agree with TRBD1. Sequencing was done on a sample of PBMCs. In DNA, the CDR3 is TGTGCCAGCAGCAGAGACAGGGTAGGAGCTGAAGCTTTCTTT. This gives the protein CASSRDRVGAEAFF.